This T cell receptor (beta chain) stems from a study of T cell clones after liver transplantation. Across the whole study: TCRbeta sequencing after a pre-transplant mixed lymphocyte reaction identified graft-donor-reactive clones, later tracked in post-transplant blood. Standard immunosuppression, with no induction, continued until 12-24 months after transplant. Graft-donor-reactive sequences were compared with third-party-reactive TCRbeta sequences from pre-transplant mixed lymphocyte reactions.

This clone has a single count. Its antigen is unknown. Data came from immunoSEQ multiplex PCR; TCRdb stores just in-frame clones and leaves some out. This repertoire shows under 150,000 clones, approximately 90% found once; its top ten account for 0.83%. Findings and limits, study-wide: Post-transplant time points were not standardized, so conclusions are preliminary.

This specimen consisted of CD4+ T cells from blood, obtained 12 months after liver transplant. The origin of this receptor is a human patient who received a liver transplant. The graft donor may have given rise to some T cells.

CDR3 amino acids: CASSLGAEITQYF. CDR3 in DNA: TGTGCCAGCAGTTTAGGGGCGGAGATTACGCAGTATTTT. The rearrangement links TRBV28 to TRBJ2-3, with D possibly TRBD1 on 5 matching bases. Per the germline V gene, CDR1 is MDHEN and CDR2 is SYDVKM. The CDR3 spans 13 residues. Trimming shortened V by 2 bases and J by 8 bases, and 11 bases separated the two germline ends. Complete variable domain (other parts from reference TRBV28 and TRBJ2-3): DVKVTQSSRYLVKRTGEKVFLECVQDMDHENMFWYRQDPGLGLRLIYFSYDVKMKEKGDIPEGYSVSREKKERFSLILESASTNQTSMYLCASSLGAEITQYFGPGTRLTVL.